The T cell receptor beta chain described here comes from a study of preoperative IRX-2 immunotherapy in early breast cancer. The treatment here: preoperative locoregional IRX-2 cytokine immunotherapy. Preoperative locoregional IRX-2 cytokine immunotherapy was tested in the phase Ib source study. CDR3 length equals 14 residues. The V end was cut by 3 bases, the J end by 2 bases, with 13 bases between. The V gene's germline CDR1 is SQVTM and CDR2 ANQGSEA. Clones were sequenced by immunoSEQ multiplex PCR, and TCRdb holds only the in-frame ones, with some missing. The table shows some 59,000 clones, with approximately 93% occurring only once.

The origin of this receptor is a human donor with breast cancer. The chain recombines TRBV29-1 with TRBJ1-2; TRBD1 is a possible D gene (6 bases). Sample collection was performed from a patient treated with IRX-2 immunotherapy. CDR3 region: CSVEEGQANYGYTF. The CDR3, as DNA: TGCAGCGTTGAGGAGGGACAAGCCAACTATGGCTACACCTTC.